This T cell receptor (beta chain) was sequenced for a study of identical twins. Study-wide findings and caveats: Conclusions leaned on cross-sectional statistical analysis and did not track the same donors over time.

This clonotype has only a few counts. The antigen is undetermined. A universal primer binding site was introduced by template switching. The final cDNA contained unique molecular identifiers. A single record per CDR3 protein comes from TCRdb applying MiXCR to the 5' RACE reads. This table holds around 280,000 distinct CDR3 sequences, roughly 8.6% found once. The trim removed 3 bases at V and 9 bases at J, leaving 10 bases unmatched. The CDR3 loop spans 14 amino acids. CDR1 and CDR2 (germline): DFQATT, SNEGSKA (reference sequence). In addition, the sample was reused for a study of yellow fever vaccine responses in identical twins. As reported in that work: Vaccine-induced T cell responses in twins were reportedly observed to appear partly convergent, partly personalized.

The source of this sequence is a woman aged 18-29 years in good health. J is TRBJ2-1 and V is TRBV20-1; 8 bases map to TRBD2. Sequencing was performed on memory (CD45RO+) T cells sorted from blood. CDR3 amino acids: CSASPGLVRGEQFF. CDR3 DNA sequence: TGCAGTGCTAGCCCGGGACTAGTTCGTGGTGAGCAGTTCTTC.